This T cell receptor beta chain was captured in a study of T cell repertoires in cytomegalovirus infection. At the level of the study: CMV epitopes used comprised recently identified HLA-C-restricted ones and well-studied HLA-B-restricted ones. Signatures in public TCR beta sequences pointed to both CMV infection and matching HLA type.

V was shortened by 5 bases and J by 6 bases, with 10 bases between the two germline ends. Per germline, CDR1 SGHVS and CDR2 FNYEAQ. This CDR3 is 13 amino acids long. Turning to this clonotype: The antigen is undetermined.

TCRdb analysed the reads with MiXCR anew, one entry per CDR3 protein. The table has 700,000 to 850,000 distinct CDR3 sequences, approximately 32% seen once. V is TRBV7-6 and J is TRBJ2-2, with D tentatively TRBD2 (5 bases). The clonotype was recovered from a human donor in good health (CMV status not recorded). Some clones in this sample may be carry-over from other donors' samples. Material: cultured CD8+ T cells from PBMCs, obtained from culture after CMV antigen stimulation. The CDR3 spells CASSVMGAGELFF. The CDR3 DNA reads TGTGCCAGCAGCGTAATGGGAGCCGGGGAGCTGTTTTTT.